This T cell receptor (beta chain) was retrieved from a study of Ad26.COV2.S vaccination and SARS-CoV-2 variants. Study findings and constraints: Placebo recipients trailed vaccine recipients in spike-specific TCR breadth.

Treatment meaning: roughly 18 received Ad26.COV2.S at low or high dose, single or two shots; about 5 received placebo; per-sample allocation not given. The samples were gathered on day 63 after the first injection of vaccine or placebo. For this clone: Antigen: not known.

Germline values: CDR1 SGHRS, CDR2 YFSETQ. This CDR3 region has 15 residues. The V end lost 0 bases, the J end lost 2 bases, and 12 bases lay between the germline ends. The assay was immunoSEQ multiplex PCR, and TCRdb's table has in-frame clones only and misses some. The sample includes more than 250,000 clones, approximately 89% of them seen just once. This TCR was recovered from a person between 18 and 65 years old who received the Ad26.COV2.S COVID-19 vaccine or a placebo. The V and J genes are TRBV5-1 and TRBJ2-7, with a possible D match to TRBD1 (6 bases). The starting material was peripheral blood, obtained in a trial of Ad26.COV2.S vaccine versus placebo. For the CDR3, the DNA is TGCGCCAGCAGCTTGGAGCAAGGGGGAACCTACGAGCAGTACTTC. Protein product: CASSLEQGGTYEQYF. The whole variable domain, filled in from reference TRBV5-1 and TRBJ2-7, reads KAGVTQTPRYLIKTRGQQVTLSCSPISGHRSVSWYQQTPGQGLQFLFEYFSETQRNKGNFPGRFSGRQFSNSRSEMNVSTLELGDSALYLCASSLEQGGTYEQYFGPGTRLTVT.